The present T cell receptor (beta chain) was sequenced within a study of response to subunit inactivated influenza vaccine. Each CDR3 protein is one row after TCRdb ran MiXCR on the RT-PCR reads. The sample shows hundreds of thousands of distinct CDR3 sequences, approximately 14% of them seen only once. The CDR3 runs 12 residues. V dropped 6 bases and J dropped 3 bases, with 9 bases sitting between them. CDR1 is MDHEN, CDR2 SYDVKM, per germline. This clonotype showed up just a few times. The V call is TRBV28, the J call TRBJ2-7; D call uncertain. The clonotype was recovered from a man aged 45-65 years who received an inactivated influenza vaccine. The specimen comprised PBMCs from blood, sampled about 14 days before vaccination. In DNA form, the CDR3 reads TGTGCCAGCAGATCGACCCACTACGAGCAGTACTTC. Protein sequence: CASRSTHYEQYF.